The 2 T cell receptor beta chains given below trace back to one sample, sequenced in a study of CD4+ T cells in melanoma. Measured with immunoSEQ multiplex PCR; TCRdb has only the in-frame clones, and not every one. Counted here are 12,000 to 15,000 clones, 70% occurring once; the ten biggest clones make up 11%. Sequencing used cells from a culture (not recorded whether cultured in vitro). The source of these receptors is a human donor with melanoma.

The chain has TRBV5-1 and TRBJ1-1; D call uncertain. This CDR3 is 15 amino acids long. In germline, CDR1 is SGHRS, CDR2 YFSETQ. The V end lost 5 bases, the J end lost 1 base, and 15 bases lay between the germline ends. CDR3 coding DNA: TGCGCCAGCAGTCCAGGATTGGGTCGGAACACTGAAGCTTTCTTT. Encoded protein: CASSPGLGRNTEAFF.

The rearrangement joins TRBV19 to TRBJ2-5, with D possibly matching TRBD2 (6 bases). Trimming shortened V by 6 bases and J by 4 bases, and 15 bases separated the two germline ends. Per the germline V gene, CDR1 is LNHDA and CDR2 is SQIVND (reference sequence). The CDR3 totals 14 residues. CDR3 in DNA: TGTGCCAGTAGCCCCGACTGGGGAGGAGAGACCCAGTACTTC. Protein: CASSPDWGGETQYF.